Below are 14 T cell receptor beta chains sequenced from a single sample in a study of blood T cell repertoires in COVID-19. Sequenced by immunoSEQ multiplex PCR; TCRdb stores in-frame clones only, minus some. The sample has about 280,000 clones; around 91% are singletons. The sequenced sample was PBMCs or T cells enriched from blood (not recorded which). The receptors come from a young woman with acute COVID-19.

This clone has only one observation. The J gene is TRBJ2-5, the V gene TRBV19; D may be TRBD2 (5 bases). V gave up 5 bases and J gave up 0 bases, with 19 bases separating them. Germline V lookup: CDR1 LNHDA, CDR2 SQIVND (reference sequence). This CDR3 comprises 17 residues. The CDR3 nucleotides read TGTGCCAGTAGTCCCTTTGCCAGTTACGGGAACCAAGAGACCCAGTACTTC. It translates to CASSPFASYGNQETQYF.

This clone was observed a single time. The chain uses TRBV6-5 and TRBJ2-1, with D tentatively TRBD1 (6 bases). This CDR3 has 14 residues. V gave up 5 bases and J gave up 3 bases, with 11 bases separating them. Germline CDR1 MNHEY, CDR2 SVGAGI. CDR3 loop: CASSPAGDYNEQFF. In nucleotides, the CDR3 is TGTGCCAGCAGTCCGGCAGGGGACTACAATGAGCAGTTCTTC.

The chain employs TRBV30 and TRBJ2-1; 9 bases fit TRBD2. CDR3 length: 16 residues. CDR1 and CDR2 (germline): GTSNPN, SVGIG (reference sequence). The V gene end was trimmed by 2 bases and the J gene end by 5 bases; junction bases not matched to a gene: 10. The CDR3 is CAWSPRTSDFHNEQFF. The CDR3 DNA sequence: TGTGCCTGGAGTCCGCGGACTAGCGATTTCCACAATGAGCAGTTCTTC.

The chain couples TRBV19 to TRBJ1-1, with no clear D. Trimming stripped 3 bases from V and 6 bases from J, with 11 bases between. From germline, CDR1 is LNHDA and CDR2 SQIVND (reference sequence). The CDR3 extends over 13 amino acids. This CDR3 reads CASSIQVASEAFF. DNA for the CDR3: TGTGCCAGTAGTATCCAGGTGGCCTCTGAAGCTTTCTTT.

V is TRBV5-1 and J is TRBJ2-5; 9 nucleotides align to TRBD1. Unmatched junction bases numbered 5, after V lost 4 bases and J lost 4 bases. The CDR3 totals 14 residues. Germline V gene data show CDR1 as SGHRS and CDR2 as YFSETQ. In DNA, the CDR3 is TGCGCCAGCAGCACCCGACAGGGGGGAGAGACCCAGTACTTC. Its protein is CASSTRQGGETQYF.

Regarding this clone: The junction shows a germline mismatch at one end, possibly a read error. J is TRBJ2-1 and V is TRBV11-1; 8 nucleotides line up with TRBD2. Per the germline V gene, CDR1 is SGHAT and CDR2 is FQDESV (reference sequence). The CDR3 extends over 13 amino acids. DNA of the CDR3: TGTGCCAGCAGCTTAGGGAGGGGACTAGACGTGATCTTC. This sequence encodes CASSLGRGLDVIF.

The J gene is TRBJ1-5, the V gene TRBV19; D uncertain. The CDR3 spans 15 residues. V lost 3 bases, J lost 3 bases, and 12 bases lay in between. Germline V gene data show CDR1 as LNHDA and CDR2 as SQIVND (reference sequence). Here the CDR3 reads CASSITGGYNQPQHF. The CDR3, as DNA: TGTGCCAGTAGTATTACGGGTGGGTACAATCAGCCCCAGCATTTT.

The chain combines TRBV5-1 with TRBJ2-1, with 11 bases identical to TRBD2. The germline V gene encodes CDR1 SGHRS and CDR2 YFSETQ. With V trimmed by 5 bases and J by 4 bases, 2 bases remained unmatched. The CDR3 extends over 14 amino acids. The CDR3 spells CASSWTSGYNEQFF. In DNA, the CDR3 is TGCGCCAGCAGTTGGACTAGCGGGTACAATGAGCAGTTCTTC.

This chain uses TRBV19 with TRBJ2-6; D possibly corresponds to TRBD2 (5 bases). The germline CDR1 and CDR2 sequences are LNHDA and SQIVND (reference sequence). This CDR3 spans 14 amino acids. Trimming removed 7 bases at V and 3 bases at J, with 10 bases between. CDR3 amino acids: CASTQSGGANVLTF. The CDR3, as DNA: TGTGCCAGTACCCAGAGCGGTGGGGCCAACGTCCTGACTTTC.

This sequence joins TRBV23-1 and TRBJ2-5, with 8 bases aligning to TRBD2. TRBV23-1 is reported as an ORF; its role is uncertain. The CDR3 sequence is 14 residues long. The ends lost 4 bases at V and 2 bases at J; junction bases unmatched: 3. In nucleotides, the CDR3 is TGCGCCAGCAGTCTTATAGCGGGACAAGAGACCCAGTACTTC. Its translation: CASSLIAGQETQYF.

CDR3: CASSVWNGEPYNEQFF. CDR3 nucleotide sequence: TGTGCCAGCAGCGTATGGAACGGGGAACCTTACAATGAGCAGTTCTTC. V is TRBV9 and J is TRBJ2-1; TRBD2 might be the D (5 bases). The V end lost 1 base, the J end lost 4 bases, and 15 bases lay between the germline ends. This CDR3 region has 16 residues. Germline CDR1 reads SGDLS; CDR2 reads YYNGEE.

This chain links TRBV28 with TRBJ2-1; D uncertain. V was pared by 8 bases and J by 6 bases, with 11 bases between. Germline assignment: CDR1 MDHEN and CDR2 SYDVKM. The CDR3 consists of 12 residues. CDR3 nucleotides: TGTGCCAGCCCTAGGCGTCGCAATGAGCAGTTCTTC. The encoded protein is CASPRRRNEQFF.

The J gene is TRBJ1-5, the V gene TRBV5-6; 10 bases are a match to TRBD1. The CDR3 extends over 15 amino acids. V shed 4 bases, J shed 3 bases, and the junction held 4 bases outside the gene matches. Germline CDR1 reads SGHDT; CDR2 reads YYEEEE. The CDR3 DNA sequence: TGTGCCAGCAGCCGACAGGGGGCCTACAATCAGCCCCAGCATTTT. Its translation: CASSRQGAYNQPQHF.

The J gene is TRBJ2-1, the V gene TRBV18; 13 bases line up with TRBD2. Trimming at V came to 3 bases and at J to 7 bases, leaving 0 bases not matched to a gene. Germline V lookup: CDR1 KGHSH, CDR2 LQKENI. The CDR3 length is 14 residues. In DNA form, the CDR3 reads TGTGCCAGCTCACCGGGACTAGCGGGGAATGAGCAGTTCTTC. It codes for CASSPGLAGNEQFF.